These T cell receptor beta chains were read from a single sample in a study of T cell responses to AZD1222 COVID-19 vaccine. Here immunoSEQ multiplex PCR was the method, and the copy in TCRdb shows in-frame clones only, minus some. The profile shows over 100,000 clones, approximately 89% of them singletons. Sample: peripheral blood, taken 28 days after the second AZD1222 dose. All receptors derive from an adult who received the AZD1222 COVID-19 vaccine. CDR3s include the opening cysteine and the closing phenylalanine or tryptophan.

j_call: TRBJ1-5
v_call: TRBV15
cdr3_aa: CATSRLGQPDQPQHF

j_call: TRBJ1-6
v_call: TRBV2
cdr3_aa: CASSGAQVFRSPLHF

j_call: TRBJ2-5
v_call: TRBV18
cdr3_aa: CASSPPVTSEETQYF

j_call: TRBJ1-2
v_call: TRBV6-4
cdr3_aa: CASSDVGGSLDGYTF

j_call: TRBJ2-1
v_call: TRBV19
cdr3_aa: CASSTGGPYNEQFF

j_call: TRBJ2-3
v_call: TRBV19
cdr3_aa: CASSPRFYTDTQYF

j_call: TRBJ1-2
v_call: TRBV29-1
cdr3_aa: CSYRDRAGYTF

j_call: TRBJ2-3
v_call: TRBV3-1/TRBV3-2
cdr3_aa: CASSQALAGGTDTQYF

j_call: TRBJ1-4
v_call: TRBV21-1
cdr3_aa: CASSFWGTGAQSNEKLFF

j_call: TRBJ2-2
v_call: TRBV11-2
cdr3_aa: CASRKGTDLNTGELFF

j_call: TRBJ1-6
v_call: TRBV4-2
cdr3_aa: CASSQEYSPLHF

j_call: TRBJ2-1
v_call: TRBV7-9
cdr3_aa: CASRPGTNEQFF

j_call: TRBJ2-7
v_call: TRBV10-3
cdr3_aa: CAISEDRGSYEQYF

j_call: TRBJ2-5
v_call: TRBV6-5
cdr3_aa: CASSSGSAQYF

j_call: TRBJ2-1
v_call: TRBV7-2
cdr3_aa: CASNPGLAFNEQFF

j_call: TRBJ1-2
v_call: TRBV6-5
cdr3_aa: CASSYSGTGANYGYTF

j_call: TRBJ1-4
v_call: TRBV21-1
cdr3_aa: CASSLTGVNEKLFF

j_call: TRBJ2-4
v_call: TRBV30
cdr3_aa: CAWSVFAGGILAKNIQYF

j_call: TRBJ1-6
v_call: TRBV18
cdr3_aa: CASSPTPGDSPLHF

j_call: TRBJ2-2
v_call: TRBV7-3
cdr3_aa: CASSFSNTGELFF

j_call: TRBJ1-5
v_call: TRBV7-8
cdr3_aa: CASSLSQLGGQPQHF

j_call: TRBJ1-1
v_call: TRBV4-3
cdr3_aa: CASSQDKTGAGTEAFF

j_call: TRBJ2-1
v_call: TRBV19
cdr3_aa: CASSMAGGYNEQFF

j_call: TRBJ2-1
v_call: TRBV7-3
cdr3_aa: CASSLTFRNEQFF

j_call: TRBJ2-3
v_call: TRBV5-4
cdr3_aa: CASSLQGATDTQYF

j_call: TRBJ2-3
v_call: TRBV10-3
cdr3_aa: CATGQSSTDTQYF

j_call: TRBJ1-3
v_call: TRBV18
cdr3_aa: CASSPNFQGSGNTIYF

j_call: TRBJ2-7
v_call: TRBV4-1
cdr3_aa: CASSQVGGLEQYF

j_call: TRBJ2-5
v_call: TRBV7-9
cdr3_aa: CASSPRIIRDNKETQYF

j_call: TRBJ2-1
v_call: TRBV7-8
cdr3_aa: CASSPEYEQFF

j_call: TRBJ2-5
v_call: TRBV3-1/TRBV3-2
cdr3_aa: CASTSNGETQYF